This paragraph covers one T cell receptor beta chain sequence. Its antigen is unknown. The PCR employed 60 Vbeta primers together with 13 Jbeta primers. The table came from immunoSEQ multiplex PCR; TCRdb's copy has only in-frame clones and leaves some out. Of 200,000 or so clones listed, around 82% are singletons. In germline, CDR1 is LNHNV, CDR2 YYDKDF (reference sequence). The trim removed 11 bases at V and 7 bases at J, leaving 8 bases unmatched. This CDR3 has 13 residues. This specimen comes from a study of cytomegalovirus exposure and HLA in healthy donors. Broader study findings: The classifier was said to identify cytomegalovirus status with high specificity and sensitivity. As immune exposure information, only CMV serostatus was available. Rare TCR sequences predominated, though certain public TCRs were found in many donors.

The sequenced sample consisted of PBMCs. The receptor's source is a boy younger than 18 in good health and CMV-seronegative. This chain uses TRBV15 with TRBJ1-1; 12 bases fit TRBD1. The DNA for the CDR3 is TGTGCCGCAAGGGACAGGGGGCTGGGTGAAGCTTTCTTT. Protein product: CAARDRGLGEAFF.